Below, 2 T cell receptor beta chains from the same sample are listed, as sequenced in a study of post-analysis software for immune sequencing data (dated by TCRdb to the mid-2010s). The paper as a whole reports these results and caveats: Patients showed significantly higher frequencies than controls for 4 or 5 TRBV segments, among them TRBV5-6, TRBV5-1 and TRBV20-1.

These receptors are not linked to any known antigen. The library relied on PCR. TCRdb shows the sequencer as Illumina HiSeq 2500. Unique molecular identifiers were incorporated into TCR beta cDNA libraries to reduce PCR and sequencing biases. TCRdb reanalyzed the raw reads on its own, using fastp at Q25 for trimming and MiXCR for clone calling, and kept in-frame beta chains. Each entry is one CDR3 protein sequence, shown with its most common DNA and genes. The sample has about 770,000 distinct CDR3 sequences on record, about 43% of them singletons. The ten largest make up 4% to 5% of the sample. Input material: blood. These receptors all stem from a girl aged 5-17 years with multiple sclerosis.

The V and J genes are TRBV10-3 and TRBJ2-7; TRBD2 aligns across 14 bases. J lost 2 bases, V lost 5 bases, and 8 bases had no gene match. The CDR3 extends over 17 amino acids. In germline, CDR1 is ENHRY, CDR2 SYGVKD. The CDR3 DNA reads TGTGCCATCAGTATCTTGGGGACTAGCGGGAGTACCTACGAGCAGTACTTC. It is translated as CAISILGTSGSTYEQYF.

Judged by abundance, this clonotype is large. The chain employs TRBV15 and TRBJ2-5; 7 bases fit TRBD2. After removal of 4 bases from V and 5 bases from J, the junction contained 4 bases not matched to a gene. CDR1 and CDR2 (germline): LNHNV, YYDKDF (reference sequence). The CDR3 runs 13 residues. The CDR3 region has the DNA TGTGCCACCAGCAAGTTCGGGGGGGAGACCCAGTACTTC. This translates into CATSKFGGETQYF. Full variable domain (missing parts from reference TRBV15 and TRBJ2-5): DAMVIQNPRYQVTQFGKPVTLSCSQTLNHNVMYWYQQKSSQAPKLLFHYYDKDFNNEADTPDNFQSRRPNTSFCFLDIRSPGLGDTAMYLCATSKFGGETQYFGPGTRLLVL.